The present T cell receptor beta chain was sequenced within a study of blood T cell repertoires in COVID-19. Here immunoSEQ multiplex PCR was the method, and the copy in TCRdb shows in-frame clones only, minus some. The table lists 290,000 or so clones, around 86% of them singletons. The table lists this clone with a count of one. Germline V gene data show CDR1 as SGHTA and CDR2 as FQGNSA. The CDR3 spans 12 residues. With 6 bases removed from V and 3 bases from J, the gap between germline ends came to 9 bases. The sequenced sample was peripheral blood. The TCR originated in a man between 65 and 85 years old with acute or convalescent COVID-19. The genes are TRBV7-2 and TRBJ2-7; a weak D match, TRBD1 (6 bases). The CDR3 DNA is TGTGCCAGCAGACGGGACATCTACGAGCAGTACTTC. As protein: CASRRDIYEQYF.